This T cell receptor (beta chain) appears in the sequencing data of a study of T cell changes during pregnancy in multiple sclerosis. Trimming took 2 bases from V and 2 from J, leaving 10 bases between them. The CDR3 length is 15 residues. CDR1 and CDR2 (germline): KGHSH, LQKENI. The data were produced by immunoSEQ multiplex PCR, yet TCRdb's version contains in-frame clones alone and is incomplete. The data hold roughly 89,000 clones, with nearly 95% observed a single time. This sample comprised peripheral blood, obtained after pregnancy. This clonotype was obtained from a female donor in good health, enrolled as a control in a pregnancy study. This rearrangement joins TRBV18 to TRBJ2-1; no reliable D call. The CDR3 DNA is TGTGCCAGCTCACCAAATGACGGAGCCTACAATGAGCAGTTCTTC. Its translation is CASSPNDGAYNEQFF.